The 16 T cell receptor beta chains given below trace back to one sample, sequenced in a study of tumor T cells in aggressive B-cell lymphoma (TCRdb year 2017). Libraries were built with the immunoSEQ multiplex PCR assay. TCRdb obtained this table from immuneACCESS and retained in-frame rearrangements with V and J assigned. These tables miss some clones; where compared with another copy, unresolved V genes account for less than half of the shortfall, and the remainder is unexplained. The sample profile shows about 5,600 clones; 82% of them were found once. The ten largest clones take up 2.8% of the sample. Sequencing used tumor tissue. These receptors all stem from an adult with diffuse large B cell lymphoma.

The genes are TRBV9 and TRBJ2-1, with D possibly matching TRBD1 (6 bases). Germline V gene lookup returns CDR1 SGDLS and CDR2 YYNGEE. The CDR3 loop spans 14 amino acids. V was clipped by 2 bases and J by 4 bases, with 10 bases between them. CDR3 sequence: CASSVGTPYNEQFF. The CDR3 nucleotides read TGTGCCAGCAGCGTCGGGACACCTTACAATGAGCAGTTCTTC.

The CDR3 DNA reads TGTGCCATCACAGGTGACAGGGTCTACGAGCAGTACTTC. Encoded protein: CAITGDRVYEQYF. The chain recombines TRBV10-3 with TRBJ2-7; 7 positions match TRBD1. The CDR3 is 13 residues long. The V gene end was trimmed by 7 bases and the J gene end by 3 bases; junction bases not matched to a gene: 6. CDR1 and CDR2 from the germline V gene are ENHRY and SYGVKD.

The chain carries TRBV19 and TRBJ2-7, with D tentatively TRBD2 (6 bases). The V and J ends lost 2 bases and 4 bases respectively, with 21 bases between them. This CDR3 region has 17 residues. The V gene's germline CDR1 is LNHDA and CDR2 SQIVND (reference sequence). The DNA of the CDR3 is TGTGCCAGTAGTATAAAACTAGCCGGAAGGGTGGTTTACGAGCAGTACTTC. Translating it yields CASSIKLAGRVVYEQYF.

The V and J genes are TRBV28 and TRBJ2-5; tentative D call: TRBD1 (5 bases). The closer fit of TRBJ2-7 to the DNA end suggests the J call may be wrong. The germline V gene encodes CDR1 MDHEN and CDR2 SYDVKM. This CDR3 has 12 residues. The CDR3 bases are TGTGCCAGCAAGGGGCCCAGGGCCGAGCAGTACTTC. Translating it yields CASKGPRAEQYF.

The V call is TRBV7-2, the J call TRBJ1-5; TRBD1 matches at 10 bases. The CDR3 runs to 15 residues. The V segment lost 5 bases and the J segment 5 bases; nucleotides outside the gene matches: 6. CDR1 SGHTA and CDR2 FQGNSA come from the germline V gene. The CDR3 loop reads CASSPRQGAHQPQHF. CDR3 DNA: TGTGCCAGCAGCCCAAGACAGGGGGCGCATCAGCCCCAGCATTTT.

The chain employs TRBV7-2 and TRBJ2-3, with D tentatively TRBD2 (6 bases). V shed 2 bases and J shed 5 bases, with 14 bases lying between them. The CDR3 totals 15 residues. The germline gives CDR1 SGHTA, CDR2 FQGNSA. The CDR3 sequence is CASSLSAGRGDTQYF. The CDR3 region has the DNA TGTGCCAGCAGCTTATCTGCGGGAAGGGGAGATACGCAGTATTTT.

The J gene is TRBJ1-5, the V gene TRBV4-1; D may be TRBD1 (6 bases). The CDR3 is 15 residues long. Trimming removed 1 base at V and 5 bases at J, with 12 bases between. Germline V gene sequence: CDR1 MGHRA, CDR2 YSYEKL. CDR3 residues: CASSQGTGFYQPQHF. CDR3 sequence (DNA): TGCGCCAGCAGCCAAGGTACAGGGTTTTATCAGCCCCAGCATTTT.

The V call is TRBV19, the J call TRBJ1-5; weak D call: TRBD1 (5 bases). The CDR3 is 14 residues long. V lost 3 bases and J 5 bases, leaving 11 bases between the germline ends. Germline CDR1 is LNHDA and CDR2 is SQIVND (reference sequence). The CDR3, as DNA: TGTGCCAGTAGTATTATGGGGGGGGATCAGCCCCAGCATTTT. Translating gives CASSIMGGDQPQHF.

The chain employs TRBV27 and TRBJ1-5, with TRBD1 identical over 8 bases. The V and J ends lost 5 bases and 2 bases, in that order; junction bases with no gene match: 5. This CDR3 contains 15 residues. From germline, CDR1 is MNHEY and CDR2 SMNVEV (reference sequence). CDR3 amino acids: CASSVGTGGNQPQHF. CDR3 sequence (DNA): TGTGCCAGCAGTGTGGGGACAGGAGGCAATCAGCCCCAGCATTTT.

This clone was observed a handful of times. The CDR3 reads CASRTSGTSGATSTDTQYF. In DNA form, the CDR3 reads TGTGCCAGCAGAACATCCGGGACTAGCGGGGCCACTAGCACAGATACGCAGTATTTT. This chain links TRBV7-9 with TRBJ2-3, with 13 bases identical to TRBD2. Germline-derived CDR1 and CDR2 are SEHNR and FQNEAQ (reference sequence). This CDR3 region has 19 residues. V trimming: 6 bases; J trimming: 0 bases; junction bases outside the gene matches: 12.

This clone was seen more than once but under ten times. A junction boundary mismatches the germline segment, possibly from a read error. CDR3 sequence: CASSLVRNTGELFF. The CDR3 DNA follows: TGTGCTAGCAGCTTAGTGCGGAACACCGGGGAGCTGTTTTTT. The chain links TRBV7-7 to TRBJ2-2; D remains ambiguous. Germline values: CDR1 SSHAT, CDR2 FNYEAQ (reference sequence). The CDR3 has 14 residues. Supplemented by reference TRBV7-7 and TRBJ2-2, the full variable domain reads GAGVSQSPRYKVTKRGQDVTLRCDPISSHATLYWYQQALGQGPEFLTYFNYEAQPDKSGLPSDRFSAERPEGSISTLTIQRTEQRDSAMYRCASSLVRNTGELFFGEGSRLTVL.

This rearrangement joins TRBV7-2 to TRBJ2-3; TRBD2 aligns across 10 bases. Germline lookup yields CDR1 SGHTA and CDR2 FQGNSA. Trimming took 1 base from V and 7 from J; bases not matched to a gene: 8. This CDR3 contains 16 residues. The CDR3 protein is CASSLGASGSANTQYF. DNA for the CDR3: TGTGCCAGCAGCTTAGGGGCTAGCGGGAGTGCCAATACGCAGTATTTT.

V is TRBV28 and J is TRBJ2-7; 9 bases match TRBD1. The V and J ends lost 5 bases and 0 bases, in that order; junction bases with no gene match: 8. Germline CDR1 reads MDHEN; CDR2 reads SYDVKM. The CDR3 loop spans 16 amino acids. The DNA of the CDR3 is TGTGCCAGCAGTCCCCTCGGGACAGGGTTCTCCTACGAGCAGTACTTC. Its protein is CASSPLGTGFSYEQYF.

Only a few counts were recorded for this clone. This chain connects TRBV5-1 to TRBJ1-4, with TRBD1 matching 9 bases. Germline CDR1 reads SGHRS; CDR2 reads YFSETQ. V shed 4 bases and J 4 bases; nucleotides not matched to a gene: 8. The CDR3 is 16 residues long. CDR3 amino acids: CASSPDRGGSNEKLFF. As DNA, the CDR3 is TGCGCCAGCAGCCCGGACAGGGGAGGAAGTAATGAAAAACTGTTTTTT.

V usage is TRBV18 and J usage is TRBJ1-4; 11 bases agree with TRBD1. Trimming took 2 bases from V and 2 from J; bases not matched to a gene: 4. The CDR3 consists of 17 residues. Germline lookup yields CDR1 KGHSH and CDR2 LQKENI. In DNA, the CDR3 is TGTGCCAGCTCACCATCCGGGACAGGGGGGACTAATGAAAAACTGTTTTTT. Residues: CASSPSGTGGTNEKLFF.

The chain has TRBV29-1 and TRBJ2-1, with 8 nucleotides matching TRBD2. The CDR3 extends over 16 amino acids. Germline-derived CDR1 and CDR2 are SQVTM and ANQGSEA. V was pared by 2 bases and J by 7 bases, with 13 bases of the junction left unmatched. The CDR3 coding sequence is TGCAGCGTTGAAAGTCGGGAGGGAGTTGGGGCTAATGAGCAGTTCTTC. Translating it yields CSVESREGVGANEQFF.